This entry lists 5 T cell receptor beta chains sequenced from one sample in a study of blood T cell repertoires in COVID-19. This table comes from immunoSEQ multiplex PCR, and its TCRdb copy is limited to in-frame clones, with some not included. The sample yields approximately 50,000 clones, around 73% seen once. Sequenced material: PBMCs or T cells enriched from blood (not recorded which). These receptors were obtained from a woman aged 45-65 years with acute COVID-19.

The chain is built from TRBV7-8 and TRBJ1-1; 9 nucleotides align to TRBD1. Trimming removed 5 bases from V and 2 bases from J; junction bases left unmatched: 9. Looked up from germline, CDR1 is SGHVS and CDR2 is FQNEAQ. The CDR3 loop spans 16 amino acids. The CDR3 sequence: CASSGRGTGINTEAFF. The CDR3 coding sequence is TGTGCCAGCAGCGGCCGAGGGACAGGGATAAACACTGAAGCTTTCTTT.

CDR3 nucleotide sequence: TGCGCCAGCAGCCAAGAAGCCATTTTTCGACTTTCCTACGAGCAGTACTTC. It specifies CASSQEAIFRLSYEQYF. V and J are TRBV4-1 and TRBJ2-7, with unresolved D. The CDR3 has 17 amino acids. The ends were cut back, 0 bases at V and 1 base at J, with 16 bases in the middle. Germline loops: CDR1 MGHRA, CDR2 YSYEKL.

The chain recombines TRBV10-3 with TRBJ2-2; 9 bases agree with TRBD2. Germline V gene sequence: CDR1 ENHRY, CDR2 SYGVKD. The CDR3 consists of 16 residues. The V gene end was trimmed by 4 bases and the J gene end by 5 bases; junction bases not matched to a gene: 8. The DNA of the CDR3 is TGTGCCATCAGTGTTGGCGGGGGGGCCAGGACCGGGGAGCTGTTTTTT. This gives the protein CAISVGGGARTGELFF.

A few counts support this clone. The V gene is TRBV5-1, the J gene TRBJ2-1, with TRBD1 matching 7 bases. Unmatched junction bases numbered 16, after V lost 4 bases and J lost 9 bases. Per the germline V gene, CDR1 is SGHRS and CDR2 is YFSETQ. The length of the CDR3 is 16 residues. CDR3 region: CASSLDGTEWIPEQFF. CDR3 DNA: TGCGCCAGCAGCCTGGACGGGACAGAATGGATCCCTGAGCAGTTCTTC.

This clone came up a few times. V usage is TRBV6-5 and J usage is TRBJ2-7, with D uncertain. This CDR3 is built from 13 residues. With 6 bases removed from V and 1 base from J, the gap between germline ends came to 10 bases. Germline V lookup: CDR1 MNHEY, CDR2 SVGAGI. The CDR3 sequence: CASRSDGSYEQYF. The CDR3 coding sequence is TGTGCCAGCAGAAGCGACGGATCCTACGAGCAGTACTTC.